This T cell receptor (beta chain) came from a study of CD8 T cells in Susac syndrome. Germline CDR1 is SGDLS and CDR2 is YYNGEE. This CDR3 has 16 residues. Germline trimming cut 2 bases from V and 1 base from J; bases unmatched to any gene: 6. CD8+ and CD4+ T cells were negatively isolated; TEMRA cells were FACS-enriched. A quantity of about 0.5 to 1 ug RNA underwent reverse transcription using random hexamers. By means of immunoSEQ multiplex PCR, TCR beta CDR3 spanning 54 Vbeta and 13 Jbeta underwent amplification. One entry per CDR3 protein results from TCRdb running MiXCR on the immunoSEQ multiplex PCR reads. The data show 150,000 to 200,000 distinct CDR3 sequences, more than 95% seen once.

Sequencing was carried out using CD4+ T cells from PBMCs. The sequence was obtained from a human donor with Susac syndrome. This sequence joins TRBV9 and TRBJ2-5, with TRBD1 matching over 9 bases. This CDR3 reads CASSVSGQGTQETQYF. CDR3 nucleotide sequence: TGTGCCAGCAGCGTCTCAGGACAGGGGACCCAAGAGACCCAGTACTTC.